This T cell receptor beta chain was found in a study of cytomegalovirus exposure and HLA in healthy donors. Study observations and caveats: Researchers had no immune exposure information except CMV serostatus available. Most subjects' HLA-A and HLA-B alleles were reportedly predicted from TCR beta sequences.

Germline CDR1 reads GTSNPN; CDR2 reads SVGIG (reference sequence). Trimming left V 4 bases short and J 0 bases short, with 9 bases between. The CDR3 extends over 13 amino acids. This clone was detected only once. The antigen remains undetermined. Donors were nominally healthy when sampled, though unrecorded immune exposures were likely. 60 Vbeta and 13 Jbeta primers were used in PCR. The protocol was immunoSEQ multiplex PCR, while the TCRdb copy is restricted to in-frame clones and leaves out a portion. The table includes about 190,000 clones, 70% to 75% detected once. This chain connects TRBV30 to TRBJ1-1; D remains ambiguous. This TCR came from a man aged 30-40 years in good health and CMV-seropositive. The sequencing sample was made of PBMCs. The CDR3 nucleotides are TGTGCCTGGATCCGTAGCATGAACACTGAAGCTTTCTTT. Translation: CAWIRSMNTEAFF.